The 24 T cell receptor beta chains given below trace back to one sample, sequenced in a study of HIV-infected patients and healthy controls. Alpha and beta constant-region primers primed reverse transcription of about 0.5 ug RNA. Using multiplexing indices, alpha and beta chain libraries were generated apart by chain-specific third strand synthesis. TCRdb redid the calling of the 5' RACE reads with MiXCR, one entry per CDR3 protein. Altogether approximately 9,800 distinct CDR3 sequences are present, 7.5% to 9% being singletons, with the ten largest covering roughly 3.6%. The repertoire came from unfractionated whole blood and reflected all unsorted peripheral T cells. Specimen: blood. These receptors all stem from an adult in good health.

This clonotype was recorded a few times. The chain combines TRBV3-1 with TRBJ2-3; perhaps D is TRBD1 or TRBD2 (6 bases each). V was clipped by 4 bases and J by 3 bases, with 17 bases between them. Germline CDR1 LGHDT, CDR2 YNNKEL (reference sequence). The CDR3 is 16 amino acids. In nucleotides, the CDR3 is TGTGCCAGCAGCCTCGCGGCGGGGACATCAACAGATACGCAGTATTTT. Translating it yields CASSLAAGTSTDTQYF.

This clonotype was found many times. V gene TRBV6-2 or TRBV6-3 combines with J gene TRBJ1-1; 9 bases line up with TRBD1. This CDR3 has 16 residues. V shed 7 bases, J shed 0 bases, and the junction held 9 bases outside the gene matches. The germline CDR1 and CDR2 sequences are MNHEY and SVGEGT. The CDR3 DNA reads as TGTGCCAGCACCATCAGACAGGGGGTGGTGAACACTGAAGCTTTCTTT. As protein: CASTIRQGVVNTEAFF.

In its sample, this clonotype was seen many times. The chain links TRBV6-5 to TRBJ2-3; D gene uncertain. The CDR3 is made up of 13 amino acids. CDR1 and CDR2 from the germline V gene are MNHEY and SVGAGI. V was pared by 4 bases and J by 4 bases, with 9 bases between. The CDR3 DNA follows: TGTGCCAGCAGTTTGTGGACGTCAGATACGCAGTATTTT. Its translation is CASSLWTSDTQYF.

On this clonotype: A much more abundant neighbour one base away suggests this may be a read error. The rearrangement joins TRBV5-5 to TRBJ1-1, with 9 bases aligning to TRBD1. Germline CDR1 SGHKS, CDR2 YYEKEE (reference sequence). The CDR3 has 17 amino acids. The CDR3 nucleotides are TGTGCCAGCAGCTTGACCGGGACAGGGACGTTCAACATTGAAGCTTTCTTT. Its protein is CASSLTGTGTFNIEAFF. The entire variable domain, with the rest obtained from reference TRBV5-5 and TRBJ1-1, is as follows: DAGVTQSPTHLIKTRGQQVTLRCSPISGHKSVSWYQQVLGQGPQFIFQYYEKEERGRGNFPDRFSARQFPNYSSELNVNALLLGDSALYLCASSLTGTGTFNIEAFFGQGTRLTVV.

The table lists this clonotype with many counts. The rearrangement uses TRBV11-2 and TRBJ1-1; a possible D gene is TRBD1 (5 bases). V lost 3 bases to trimming and J lost 10 bases, with 15 bases between them. Germline loops: CDR1 SGHAT, CDR2 FQNNGV. The CDR3 runs 13 residues. CDR3 in amino acids: CASSLREDTRAFF. CDR3 bases: TGTGCCAGCAGCTTGCGCGAGGACACCCGAGCTTTCTTT.

This clonotype is deemed medium-sized. The V gene is TRBV29-1, the J gene TRBJ1-1; no reliable D call. Trimming took off 6 bases at V and 0 bases at J, with 11 bases between the two ends. This CDR3 is built from 13 residues. The germline CDR1 and CDR2 sequences are SQVTM and ANQGSEA. The CDR3 region is CSVEGRMNTEAFF. Here the CDR3 DNA reads TGCAGCGTCGAGGGAAGGATGAACACTGAAGCTTTCTTT. The full variable domain, rest sourced from reference TRBV29-1 and TRBJ1-1, is SAVISQKPSRDICQRGTSLTIQCQVDSQVTMMFWYRQQPGQSLTLIATANQGSEATYESGFVIDKFPISRPNLTFSTLTVSNMSPEDSSIYLCSVEGRMNTEAFFGQGTRLTVV.

The V gene is TRBV27, the J gene TRBJ1-1, with D hard to call. This CDR3 spans 11 amino acids. Trimming left V 5 bases short and J 1 base short, with 2 bases between. CDR1 and CDR2 (germline): MNHEY, SMNVEV (reference sequence). CDR3 sequence reads: CASSQNTEAFF. CDR3 nucleotide sequence: TGTGCCAGCAGTCAGAACACTGAAGCTTTCTTT.

This clonotype is categorized as medium-sized. This chain links TRBV14 with TRBJ2-1; 15 bases agree with TRBD2. Germline-derived CDR1 and CDR2 are SGHDN and FVKESK. CDR3 length: 19 residues. The junction had 14 bases not matched to a gene; V was cut back by 4 bases and J by 7 bases. The CDR3 spells CASSPYQGLAGGSGNEQFF. CDR3 bases: TGTGCCAGCAGCCCCTACCAGGGACTAGCGGGGGGCTCAGGGAATGAGCAGTTCTTC.

This clonotype is medium-sized within its sample. The chain uses TRBV18 and TRBJ1-5; D ambiguous. Trimming removed 3 bases from V and 0 bases from J, with 9 bases in between. The CDR3 totals 15 residues. Germline V lookup: CDR1 KGHSH, CDR2 LQKENI. The CDR3 nucleotides read TGTGCCAGCTCACCGGGCAGTAATAGCAATCAGCCCCAGCATTTT. It encodes CASSPGSNSNQPQHF.

This clonotype was seen repeatedly, ten times or more. The V and J genes are TRBV3-1 and TRBJ2-7; a possible D gene is TRBD2 (5 bases). The CDR3 loop spans 12 amino acids. V lost 5 bases, J lost 4 bases, and 9 bases lay in between. Germline CDR1 and CDR2: LGHDT and YNNKEL (reference sequence). CDR3 sequence: CASSNSVYEQYF. The CDR3 DNA is TGTGCCAGCAGCAATAGCGTGTACGAGCAGTACTTC.

This clonotype is medium-sized (0.01 to 0.1%). The genes are TRBV12-5 and TRBJ1-1; a weak D match, TRBD1 (5 bases). Trimming shortened V by 6 bases and J by 5 bases, and 19 bases separated the two germline ends. Germline CDR1 reads LGHNT; CDR2 reads FRNRAP. The CDR3 is made up of 15 amino acids. CDR3 amino acids: CASGSRDSGKTEAFF. The DNA for the CDR3 is TGTGCTAGTGGCTCCCGGGACTCAGGGAAGACTGAAGCTTTCTTT.

This clonotype was recorded a few times. The V and J genes are TRBV5-4 and TRBJ2-5; 8 positions agree with TRBD1. Germline V gene data show CDR1 as SGHNT and CDR2 as YYREEE (reference sequence). The trim removed 4 bases at V and 5 bases at J, leaving 10 bases unmatched. The CDR3 extends over 15 amino acids. This CDR3 is CASSIGQGPIETQYF. The CDR3, as DNA: TGTGCCAGCAGCATAGGACAGGGTCCGATTGAGACCCAGTACTTC.

In this sample, this clonotype turned up many times. This chain uses TRBV20-1 with TRBJ1-5; D uncertain. This CDR3 contains 13 residues. V was shortened by 1 base and J by 1 base, with 5 bases between the two germline ends. Germline-derived CDR1 and CDR2 are DFQATT and SNEGSKA (reference sequence). CDR3 DNA sequence: TGCAGTGCTAGAGTGGGCAGCAATCAGCCCCAGCATTTT. Translated: CSARVGSNQPQHF.

The chain couples TRBV12-3 or TRBV12-4 to TRBJ1-5; a weak D match, TRBD1 (6 bases). This CDR3 spans 14 amino acids. V was cut by 5 bases and J by 9 bases, with 17 bases left in between. In DNA, the CDR3 is TGTGCCAGCAGTCGGAAACAGGGAAATTGGCCCCAGCATTTT. It codes for CASSRKQGNWPQHF.

This clonotype was counted at least ten times. This rearrangement joins TRBV20-1 to TRBJ2-3; 8 bases map to TRBD2. V dropped 4 bases and J dropped 7; count of bases not matched to a gene: 13. The CDR3 sequence is 15 residues long. In germline, CDR1 is DFQATT, CDR2 SNEGSKA (reference sequence). This chain's CDR3 is CSAKGMVAGLNTQYF. The CDR3 DNA follows: TGCAGTGCTAAGGGGATGGTAGCGGGGTTGAATACGCAGTATTTT.

This clonotype is medium-sized by share. The chain uses TRBV27 and TRBJ1-5; 9 nucleotides align to TRBD1. This CDR3 comprises 16 residues. Germline V CDR1 and CDR2: MNHEY, SMNVEV (reference sequence). V lost 5 bases, J lost 7 bases, and 12 bases stayed unmatched. In DNA, the CDR3 is TGTGCCAGCAGTCCGACATCCGGGACAGGGAAGCAGCCCCAGCATTTT. Residues: CASSPTSGTGKQPQHF.

This clonotype is categorized as medium-sized. The J gene is TRBJ1-5, the V gene TRBV23-1; no reliable D call. TRBV23-1 is flagged as an ORF with uncertain function. The germline V and J ends were trimmed by 1 base and 2 bases, with 12 bases remaining between them. This CDR3 spans 16 amino acids. CDR3 DNA: TGCGCCAGCAGTCAATTTCCTGTGGTTGGCAATCAGCCCCAGCATTTT. The encoded protein is CASSQFPVVGNQPQHF.

The CDR3 DNA is TGTGCCAGTAGTCCCGCCCAGGTGTTGACTGAAGCTTTCTTT. Its translation is CASSPAQVLTEAFF. This chain links TRBV19 with TRBJ1-1; D remains unclear. CDR1 LNHDA and CDR2 SQIVND come from the germline V gene (reference sequence). V lost 5 bases and J 5 bases, leaving 15 bases between the germline ends. The CDR3 is 14 amino acids.

This clonotype came up many times. V and J are TRBV20-1 and TRBJ1-4; D is unresolved. The CDR3 length is 15 residues. Looked up from germline, CDR1 is DFQATT and CDR2 is SNEGSKA (reference sequence). V was trimmed by 0 bases and J by 6 bases, leaving 14 bases between them. The CDR3 nucleotides are TGCAGTGCTAGAGATCCCAGGCGGGATGATGAAAAACTGTTTTTT. It translates to CSARDPRRDDEKLFF.

This clonotype is medium-sized (0.01 to 0.1%) by share. The V gene is TRBV20-1, the J gene TRBJ2-3, with D possibly matching TRBD1 (6 bases). Trimming shortened V by 0 bases and J by 8 bases, and 21 bases separated the two germline ends. Germline V lookup: CDR1 DFQATT, CDR2 SNEGSKA (reference sequence). The CDR3 contains 16 residues. The CDR3 DNA reads TGCAGTGCTAGAGAAGAGGCCTGGACAGCGCTTGGTACGCAGTATTTT. The encoded protein is CSAREEAWTALGTQYF.

Sample share makes this clonotype medium-sized. J is TRBJ2-3 and V is TRBV12-3 or TRBV12-4; the D gene is possibly TRBD1 (5 bases). Deletions cut 6 bases from V and 1 base from J, with 8 bases between. This CDR3 is 13 amino acids long. The CDR3 loop is CASSLTGTDTQYF. The CDR3 region has the DNA TGTGCCAGCAGCTTGACAGGCACAGATACGCAGTATTTT.

With regard to this clonotype: This may be a read error, as it is one base from a much larger clone. This chain joins TRBV18 and TRBJ1-5, with 9 bases that match TRBD1. Germline CDR1 KGHSH, CDR2 LQKENI. The CDR3 has 14 residues. The CDR3 protein is CASSPGTGFQPQNF. Here the CDR3 DNA reads TGTGCCAGCTCACCAGGGACAGGGTTTCAGCCCCAGAATTTT.

This clonotype was seen repeatedly, ten times or more. The rearrangement joins TRBV18 to TRBJ2-1; D call uncertain. The CDR3 contains 12 residues. The V gene lost 0 bases and the J gene lost 15 bases, with 12 bases spanning the gap. In germline, CDR1 is KGHSH, CDR2 LQKENI. The CDR3 protein is CASSPPLLKPFF. The CDR3 DNA sequence: TGTGCCAGCTCACCACCTTTACTAAAACCGTTCTTC.

This clonotype is medium-sized by share. This chain uses TRBV29-1 with TRBJ1-2; D possibly corresponds to TRBD1 (6 bases). This CDR3 region has 13 residues. The V gene lost 6 bases and the J gene lost 4 bases, with 15 bases spanning the gap. Germline V gene lookup returns CDR1 SQVTM and CDR2 ANQGSEA. This CDR3 reads CSVERGAGYGYTF. For the CDR3, the DNA is TGCAGCGTGGAACGGGGGGCAGGCTATGGCTACACCTTC.